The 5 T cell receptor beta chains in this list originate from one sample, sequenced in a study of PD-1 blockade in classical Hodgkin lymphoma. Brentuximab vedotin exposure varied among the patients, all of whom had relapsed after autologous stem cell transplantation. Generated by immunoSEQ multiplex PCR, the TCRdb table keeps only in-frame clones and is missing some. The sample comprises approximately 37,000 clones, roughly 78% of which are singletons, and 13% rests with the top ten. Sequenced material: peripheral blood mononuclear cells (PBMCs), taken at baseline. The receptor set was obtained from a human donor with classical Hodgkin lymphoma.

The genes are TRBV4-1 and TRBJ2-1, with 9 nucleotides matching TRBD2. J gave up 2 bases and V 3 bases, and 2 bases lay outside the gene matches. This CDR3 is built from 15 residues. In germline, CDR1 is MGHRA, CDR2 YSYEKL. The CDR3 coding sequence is TGCGCCAGCAGCCACCTAGCGGGGACCTACAATGAGCAGTTCTTC. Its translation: CASSHLAGTYNEQFF.

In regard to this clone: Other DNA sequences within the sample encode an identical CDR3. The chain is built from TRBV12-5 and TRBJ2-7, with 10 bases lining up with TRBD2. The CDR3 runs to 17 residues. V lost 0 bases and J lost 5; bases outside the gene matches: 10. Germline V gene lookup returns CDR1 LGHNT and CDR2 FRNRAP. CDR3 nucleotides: TGTGCTAGTGGTTTGGTACCCTCGGGGCTAGCGGGGGACGAGCAGTACTTC. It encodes CASGLVPSGLAGDEQYF.

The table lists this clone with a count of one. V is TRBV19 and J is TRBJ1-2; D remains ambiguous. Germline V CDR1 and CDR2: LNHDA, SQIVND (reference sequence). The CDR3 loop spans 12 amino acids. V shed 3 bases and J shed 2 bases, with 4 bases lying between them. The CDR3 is CASSMQNYGYTF. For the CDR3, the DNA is TGTGCCAGTAGTATGCAGAACTATGGCTACACCTTC.

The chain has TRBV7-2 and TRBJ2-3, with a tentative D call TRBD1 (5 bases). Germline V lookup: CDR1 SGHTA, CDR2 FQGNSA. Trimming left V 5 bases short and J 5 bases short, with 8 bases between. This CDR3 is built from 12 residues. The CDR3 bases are TGTGCCAGCAGCCACACAGGAGATACGCAGTATTTT. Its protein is CASSHTGDTQYF.

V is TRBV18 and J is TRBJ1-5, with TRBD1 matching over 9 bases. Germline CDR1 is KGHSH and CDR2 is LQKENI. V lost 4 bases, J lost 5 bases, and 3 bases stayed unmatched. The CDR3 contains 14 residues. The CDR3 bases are TGTGCCAGCTCACAAACAGGGGGCGATCAGCCCCAGCATTTT. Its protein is CASSQTGGDQPQHF.